The 30 T cell receptor beta chains given below trace back to one sample, sequenced in a study of OX40 agonist ivuxolimab in advanced cancers. Profiled with immunoSEQ multiplex PCR; TCRdb holds only in-frame clones, not every one. This sample yields under 25,000 clones, of which over 65% are seen a single time; approximately 16% belongs to the top ten. Here the sequenced sample was CD4+ or CD8+ T cells sorted from blood, taken in a trial of the OX40 agonist ivuxolimab. These receptors were obtained from an adult with an advanced solid tumor such as melanoma, head and neck, liver or kidney cancer.

The genes are TRBV27 and TRBJ2-1; 13 bases line up with TRBD2. This CDR3 spans 18 amino acids. V dropped 3 bases and J dropped 0; count of bases not matched to a gene: 5. Germline values: CDR1 MNHEY, CDR2 SMNVEV (reference sequence). The CDR3 loop reads CASSFGTSGMRSYNEQFF. The CDR3 coding sequence is TGTGCCAGCAGTTTCGGGACTAGCGGGATGCGCTCCTACAATGAGCAGTTCTTC.

The V call is TRBV5-5, the J call TRBJ2-7; tentative D call: TRBD1 (5 bases). Germline V lookup: CDR1 SGHKS, CDR2 YYEKEE (reference sequence). The CDR3 runs to 13 residues. Trimming shortened V by 2 bases and J by 5 bases, and 11 bases separated the two germline ends. Here the CDR3 DNA reads TGTGCCAGCAGCTTTCCAGGGAAAAACGAGCAGTACTTC. Protein product: CASSFPGKNEQYF.

This clone was counted a few times. This chain uses TRBV19 with TRBJ2-7, with D unresolved. The CDR3 is 13 amino acids. Trimming took off 4 bases at V and 1 base at J, with 8 bases between the two ends. Germline V lookup: CDR1 LNHDA, CDR2 SQIVND (reference sequence). As DNA, the CDR3 is TGTGCCAGTAGTACTTCGGGTTCCTACGAGCAGTACTTC. This sequence encodes CASSTSGSYEQYF.

The chain employs TRBV10-3 and TRBJ2-1, with D tentatively TRBD2 (5 bases). The V end was cut by 4 bases, the J end by 3 bases, with 13 bases between. This CDR3 comprises 15 residues. CDR1 ENHRY and CDR2 SYGVKD come from the germline V gene. CDR3 region: CAISGGSSFYNEQFF. For the CDR3, the DNA is TGTGCCATCAGTGGAGGGAGTAGCTTCTACAATGAGCAGTTCTTC.

The chain is built from TRBV7-2 and TRBJ1-1; 7 nucleotides match TRBD1. CDR1 is SGHTA, CDR2 FQGNSA, per germline. This CDR3 region has 15 residues. V lost 5 bases to trimming and J lost 1 base; unmatched junction nucleotides: 7. The CDR3 reads CASSPPWTGNTEAFF. CDR3 nucleotide sequence: TGTGCCAGCAGCCCTCCTTGGACAGGGAACACTGAAGCTTTCTTT.

The chain couples TRBV7-3 to TRBJ2-5; D is possibly TRBD1 or TRBD2 (5 bases each). CDR1 SGHTA and CDR2 FQGTGA come from the germline V gene. Trimming removed 0 bases from V and 1 base from J, with 6 bases in between. CDR3 length: 14 residues. The CDR3 here is CASSLTGVQETQYF. CDR3 DNA sequence: TGTGCCAGCAGCTTAACGGGGGTCCAAGAGACCCAGTACTTC.

This chain connects TRBV6-9 to TRBJ1-1, with 8 bases identical to TRBD1. The CDR3 loop spans 15 amino acids. The V and J ends lost 5 bases and 4 bases, in that order; junction bases with no gene match: 9. CDR1 is MNHGY and CDR2 is SVAAGI in the germline V gene. CDR3 protein: CASSQRRTGITEAFF. The CDR3 DNA sequence: TGTGCCAGCAGTCAAAGAAGGACAGGGATCACTGAAGCTTTCTTT.

The V call is TRBV2, the J call TRBJ2-7, with D perhaps matching TRBD1 (5 bases). This CDR3 has 13 amino acids. Trimming stripped 4 bases from V and 3 bases from J, with 10 bases between. Germline CDR1 and CDR2: SNHLY and FYNNEI. The CDR3 loop reads CASSADSYYEQYF. As DNA, the CDR3 is TGTGCCAGCAGTGCCGACAGTTACTACGAGCAGTACTTC.

The J gene is TRBJ2-3, the V gene TRBV2; 7 bases are a match to TRBD2. The CDR3 consists of 15 residues. Germline V gene lookup returns CDR1 SNHLY and CDR2 FYNNEI. The J segment lost 0 bases and the V segment lost 6 bases, leaving 6 bases of the junction unmatched. CDR3 loop: CASRDSGLSTDTQYF. The CDR3 DNA reads TGTGCCAGCAGAGATAGCGGGCTAAGCACAGATACGCAGTATTTT.

The chain links TRBV11-2 to TRBJ2-7, with TRBD2 matching 8 bases. Per germline, CDR1 SGHAT and CDR2 FQNNGV. This CDR3 has 15 residues. The J segment lost 4 bases and the V segment lost 3 bases, leaving 8 bases of the junction unmatched. CDR3 region: CASSFEAGAAYEQYF. Here the CDR3 DNA reads TGTGCCAGCAGCTTCGAAGCGGGAGCTGCGTACGAGCAGTACTTC.

This clone was counted once. A junction end diverges from the germline sequence, so it may reflect a read error. The J gene is TRBJ2-3, the V gene TRBV5-5; D possibly corresponds to TRBD1 (6 bases). Germline CDR1 and CDR2: SGHKS and YYEKEE (reference sequence). The CDR3 runs 14 residues. The CDR3 region is CASSPRDNTDTQYF. The CDR3 DNA sequence: TGCGCCAGCAGCCCCCGGGACAACACAGATACGCAGTATTTT.

The chain carries TRBV6-1 and TRBJ2-7; possibly TRBD1 for D (6 bases). The CDR3 has 13 amino acids. CDR1 and CDR2 (germline): MNHNS, SASEGT. The V end was cut by 5 bases, the J end by 0 bases, with 8 bases between. The CDR3 DNA reads TGTGCCAGCAGTAGGACAGCCTCCTACGAGCAGTACTTC. Its translation is CASSRTASYEQYF.

This rearrangement joins TRBV6-5 to TRBJ2-5; 8 bases align to TRBD2. The germline V gene has CDR1 MNHEY and CDR2 SVGAGI. V gave up 7 bases and J gave up 2 bases; unmatched junction bases: 9. The CDR3 loop spans 15 amino acids. CDR3 loop: CASTALAGSQETQYF. CDR3 bases: TGTGCCAGCACCGCCCTAGCGGGCTCACAAGAGACCCAGTACTTC.

This clone occurred once. The V call is TRBV7-8, the J call TRBJ2-7, with D perhaps TRBD2 (6 bases). Trimming took off 5 bases at V and 5 bases at J, with 13 bases between the two ends. CDR1 is SGHVS and CDR2 is FQNEAQ in the germline V gene. This CDR3 region has 13 residues. CDR3 bases: TGTGCCAGCAGCCGGGACTCTATGGACGAGCAGTACTTC. Amino acids: CASSRDSMDEQYF.

V usage is TRBV2 and J usage is TRBJ2-2; D uncertain. This CDR3 has 16 residues. V was trimmed by 7 bases and J by 4 bases, leaving 19 bases between them. CDR1 is SNHLY and CDR2 is FYNNEI in the germline V gene. The CDR3 is CASTTPSRRSTGELFF. CDR3 sequence (DNA): TGTGCCAGCACCACTCCCAGCAGGAGATCCACCGGGGAGCTGTTTTTT.

The rearrangement joins TRBV6-6 to TRBJ2-5; 12 positions agree with TRBD2. The V gene's germline CDR1 is MNHNY and CDR2 SVGAGI (reference sequence). This CDR3 is 15 amino acids long. V shed 11 bases, J shed 5 bases, and the junction held 12 bases outside the gene matches. The CDR3 spells CAGRTSGTGRETQYF. In DNA form, the CDR3 reads TGTGCCGGCCGGACTAGCGGGACCGGGAGGGAGACCCAGTACTTC.

This chain connects TRBV7-9 to TRBJ2-1; 7 bases agree with TRBD2. Trimming cost V 0 bases and J 5 bases; bases outside gene matches: 4. Germline CDR1 is SEHNR and CDR2 is FQNEAQ (reference sequence). This CDR3 comprises 15 residues. The CDR3 DNA follows: TGTGCCAGCAGCTTAGCCGCGGGAGCGCACAATGAGCAGTTCTTC. Residues: CASSLAAGAHNEQFF.

In its sample, this clone was seen once. The V call is TRBV6-1, the J call TRBJ1-2, with TRBD1 matching 7 bases. This CDR3 contains 14 residues. Germline CDR1 is MNHNS and CDR2 is SASEGT. V lost 0 bases and J lost 3; bases outside the gene matches: 1. This CDR3 reads CASSEAQGDYGYTF. DNA of the CDR3: TGTGCCAGCAGTGAAGCGCAGGGGGACTATGGCTACACCTTC.

The V call is TRBV6-5, the J call TRBJ1-5, with a weak D call TRBD1 (5 bases). CDR3 length: 13 amino acids. The germline V and J ends were trimmed by 7 bases and 6 bases, with 13 bases remaining between them. Germline V gene lookup returns CDR1 MNHEY and CDR2 SVGAGI. The CDR3 coding sequence is TGTGCCAGCACCCAGGGAAGGAGTCAGCCCCAGCATTTT. Protein: CASTQGRSQPQHF.

This clone was picked up a small number of times. The CDR3 DNA follows: TGTGCCAGCAGCGACGGGGGGGATCAGCCCCAGCATTTT. The encoded protein is CASSDGGDQPQHF. The V gene is TRBV6-5, the J gene TRBJ1-5; TRBD1 might be the D (5 bases). CDR1 and CDR2 (germline): MNHEY, SVGAGI. Deletions cut 6 bases from V and 5 bases from J, with 11 bases between. The CDR3 extends over 13 amino acids.

The V call is TRBV5-1, the J call TRBJ2-5; D tentatively fits TRBD1 or TRBD2 (5 bases each). The CDR3 loop spans 16 amino acids. The germline gives CDR1 SGHRS, CDR2 YFSETQ. V gave up 2 bases and J gave up 5 bases, with 19 bases separating them. CDR3 sequence: CASSFDGSSGRETQYF. The CDR3 region has the DNA TGCGCCAGCAGCTTCGACGGGTCTTCGGGACGGGAGACCCAGTACTTC. Filled out from reference TRBV5-1 and TRBJ2-5, the complete variable domain reads KAGVTQTPRYLIKTRGQQVTLSCSPISGHRSVSWYQQTPGQGLQFLFEYFSETQRNKGNFPGRFSGRQFSNSRSEMNVSTLELGDSALYLCASSFDGSSGRETQYFGPGTRLLVL.

V gene TRBV4-1 combines with J gene TRBJ1-2; no clear D. This CDR3 spans 17 amino acids. Germline V lookup: CDR1 MGHRA, CDR2 YSYEKL. Trimming shortened V by 1 base and J by 3 bases, and 18 bases separated the two germline ends. The CDR3 nucleotides read TGCGCCAGCAGCCAAGTTATTCGGACCCCGAAGGACTATGGCTACACCTTC. It is translated as CASSQVIRTPKDYGYTF.

This chain uses TRBV9 with TRBJ1-2; 8 positions agree with TRBD1. The CDR3 covers 14 residues. Trimming cost V 3 bases and J 4 bases; bases outside gene matches: 5. CDR1 SGDLS and CDR2 YYNGEE come from the germline V gene. This CDR3 is CASSDGQGSYGYTF. For the CDR3, the DNA is TGTGCCAGCAGCGATGGACAGGGTAGCTATGGCTACACCTTC.

This clone was seen only once. V is TRBV6-6 and J is TRBJ2-7; D assignment may be TRBD1 or TRBD2 (6 bases each). V lost 0 bases to trimming and J lost 5 bases, with 11 bases between them. Germline lookup yields CDR1 MNHNY and CDR2 SVGAGI (reference sequence). The CDR3 consists of 14 residues. DNA for the CDR3: TGTGCCAGCAGTTACTCGGGGGGCCCCAACGAGCAGTACTTC. Protein: CASSYSGGPNEQYF.

The V and J genes are TRBV7-9 and TRBJ1-2; TRBD1 is a possible D gene (5 bases). The CDR3 runs to 14 residues. Germline V gene sequence: CDR1 SEHNR, CDR2 FQNEAQ (reference sequence). V dropped 5 bases and J dropped 3 bases, with 13 bases sitting between them. In DNA form, the CDR3 reads TGTGCCAGCAGCGGGGGTGGGGTGGACTATGGCTACACCTTC. Its translation is CASSGGGVDYGYTF.

The genes are TRBV7-9 and TRBJ2-3, with 9 bases that match TRBD2. Germline assignment: CDR1 SEHNR and CDR2 FQNEAQ (reference sequence). The CDR3 contains 15 residues. Trimming removed 1 base from V and 7 bases from J; junction bases left unmatched: 6. The CDR3 coding sequence is TGTGCCAGCAGCTTAGATAGCGGGAGTTTGAATACGCAGTATTTT. Translating it yields CASSLDSGSLNTQYF.

The gene calls are TRBV6-6 and TRBJ1-4; unclear D gene. CDR3 length equals 13 residues. Germline-derived CDR1 and CDR2 are MNHNY and SVGAGI (reference sequence). Trimming left V 2 bases short and J 5 bases short, with 6 bases between. Here the CDR3 reads CASSYRRNEKLFF. CDR3 bases: TGTGCCAGCAGTTACCGGCGAAATGAAAAACTGTTTTTT.

This chain links TRBV20-1 with TRBJ2-3; D is unclear. Germline V lookup: CDR1 DFQATT, CDR2 SNEGSKA (reference sequence). The CDR3 runs 11 residues. V was cut by 3 bases and J by 4 bases, with 5 bases left in between. The CDR3 loop is CSASYSDTQYF. Here the CDR3 DNA reads TGCAGTGCTAGTTATTCAGATACGCAGTATTTT.

The chain combines TRBV10-3 with TRBJ2-7; TRBD1 matches at 8 bases. V was pared by 8 bases and J by 1 base, with 4 bases of the junction left unmatched. The CDR3 covers 13 residues. Per the germline V gene, CDR1 is ENHRY and CDR2 is SYGVKD. The CDR3 spells CAIFDRGSYEQYF. CDR3 nucleotide sequence: TGTGCCATCTTTGACAGGGGATCCTACGAGCAGTACTTC.

This chain connects TRBV6-1 to TRBJ2-4; the match to TRBD1 covers 8 bases. CDR1 and CDR2 (germline): MNHNS, SASEGT. V lost 9 bases and J lost 3; bases outside the gene matches: 1. The CDR3 sequence is 12 residues long. CDR3 residues: CASGTGKNIQYF. In nucleotides, the CDR3 is TGTGCCAGTGGGACAGGCAAAAACATTCAGTACTTC.